Given below is one T cell receptor (beta chain) in context. As yet, its antigen is unknown. Germline lookup yields CDR1 LGHNA and CDR2 YNFKEQ. Trimming pared 0 bases from V and 6 bases from J, leaving 14 bases between. CDR3 length equals 15 residues. The table came from immunoSEQ multiplex PCR; TCRdb's copy has only in-frame clones and leaves some out. The sample has fewer than 150,000 clones; 87% are singletons. This sample was taken from a study of T cell responses to AZD1222 COVID-19 vaccine. Notes on the study in general: Increased Spike-specific TCR breadth and depth were observed after two AZD1222 doses. It should be noted that donors were predominantly white British and more often female, and clonal diversity was possibly underestimated.

The sample was peripheral blood, taken on day 0 of AZD1222 vaccination. This rearrangement joins TRBV4-2 to TRBJ2-5; maybe TRBD1 (5 bases). This TCR was recovered from an adult in good health. CDR3 sequence (DNA): TGTGCCAGCAGCCAAGATTCAGGACCAGGGAAGACCCAGTACTTC. It is translated as CASSQDSGPGKTQYF.